This TCR beta chain was identified in a study of blood T cells in healthy people across ages. Whole-study findings and limits: TCR beta diversity tracked closely with naive T cell percentage. More naive CD4+ cells and higher diversity marked long-lived donors relative to aged donors.

In each sample, at least 7 million PBMCs were isolated. This clonotype was counted only a few times. Antigen: not known. Next came a second PCR, run for about 7 to 12 cycles, which used a sample-barcoded 5' primer along with a J-beta primer mix. From the 5' RACE reads, TCRdb called clonotypes with MiXCR, one entry per CDR3 protein. Among 550,000 to 750,000 distinct CDR3 sequences, 20% to 25% were seen once, and the ten largest hold 3.5% to 4%. Trimming removed 3 bases at V and 5 bases at J, with 17 bases between. Germline V gene sequence: CDR1 LNHDA, CDR2 SQIVND (reference sequence). This CDR3 has 16 amino acids.

The TCR sequence derives from a man between 65 and 79 years old in good health. The sequenced sample consisted of blood. This sequence joins TRBV19 and TRBJ2-1, with TRBD2 as a possible D gene (7 bases). For the CDR3, the DNA is TGTGCCAGTAGTATGAGGGGGGGAAGGAACCACAATGAGCAGTTCTTC. It codes for CASSMRGGRNHNEQFF.